This note documents a single T cell receptor beta chain sequence. The sample comes from a study of blood T cell repertoires in COVID-19. Everyone who took part was roughly 18 to 90 years old, and they came from fewer than 25 US areas. Cohorts were based on clinical histories the participants reported. The study counted Cohort 3 donors as recovered given two negative PCRs, clearance, or symptom resolution. This CDR3 region has 14 residues. This table comes from immunoSEQ multiplex PCR, and its TCRdb copy is limited to in-frame clones, with some not included. This repertoire shows fewer than 400,000 clones, about 92% found once; its top ten account for about 18%.

Sequenced sample: PBMCs or T cells enriched from blood (not recorded which). This receptor was identified in a woman aged 25 to 39 who had recovered from COVID-19. V is TRBV21-1 and J is TRBJ1-5; TRBD1 was called by the table and not checked on the DNA. TRBV21-1 is annotated as a pseudogene. CDR3 sequence (DNA): TGTGCCAGCAGGACAGTAAATAGCAATCAGCCCCAGCATTTT. This translates into CASRTVNSNQPQHF.